The 28 T cell receptor beta chains listed next were all sequenced from one sample in a study of CD8+ T cells in alopecia areata. Reverse transcription of extracted RNA yielded cDNA, which provided the sequencing template. Sequencing used immunoSEQ multiplex PCR; TCRdb keeps in-frame clones, though not all of them. This table has over 90,000 clones, around 86% appearing once. Treatment here: oral pan-JAK inhibitor, 5-10 mg twice daily. The specimen comprised CD8+ T cells sorted from blood, sampled around week 34, from a patient treated with tofacitinib. These receptors came from a human donor with alopecia areata.

The chain links TRBV30 to TRBJ1-3, with 7 nucleotides matching TRBD1. The CDR3 spans 15 residues. Germline CDR1 is GTSNPN and CDR2 is SVGIG (reference sequence). Losses at the gene ends were 0 bases for V and 2 bases for J; bases not matched to a gene: 4. CDR3 region: CAWSVQGTAGNTIYF. The CDR3 coding sequence is TGTGCCTGGAGTGTACAAGGGACAGCTGGAAACACCATATATTTT. The variable domain in full, completed from reference TRBV30 and TRBJ1-3, reads SQTIHQWPATLVQPVGSPLSLECTVEGTSNPNLYWYRQAAGRGLQLLFYSVGIGQISSEVPQNLSASRPQDRQFILSSKKLLLSDSGFYLCAWSVQGTAGNTIYFGEGSWLTVV.

The chain carries TRBV29-1 and TRBJ1-2, with D unclear. The CDR3 totals 12 residues. Germline lookup yields CDR1 SQVTM and CDR2 ANQGSEA. V was shortened by 3 bases and J by 6 bases, with 11 bases between the two germline ends. CDR3 in DNA: TGCAGCGTTGAGGAGGGTTTTGATGGCTACACCTTC. As protein: CSVEEGFDGYTF.

J is TRBJ2-3 and V is TRBV11-2; 10 bases line up with TRBD2. CDR3 length equals 17 residues. The V gene's germline CDR1 is SGHAT and CDR2 FQNNGV. The trim removed 1 base at V and 2 bases at J, leaving 6 bases unmatched. The CDR3 loop reads CASSLAATSGVTDTQYF. The CDR3 DNA reads as TGTGCCAGCAGCTTAGCGGCTACTAGCGGGGTCACAGATACGCAGTATTTT.

The gene calls are TRBV5-1 and TRBJ2-3; 13 bases are a match to TRBD2. Germline V gene sequence: CDR1 SGHRS, CDR2 YFSETQ. Trimming at V came to 4 bases and at J to 7 bases, leaving 9 bases not matched to a gene. The CDR3 has 16 residues. CDR3 sequence (DNA): TGCGCCAGCAGCGCACGGACTAGCGGGAGATTTAATACGCAGTATTTT. This translates into CASSARTSGRFNTQYF.

V gene TRBV6-6 combines with J gene TRBJ2-2; D unresolved. V lost 2 bases to trimming and J lost 2 bases, with 9 bases between them. Germline loops: CDR1 MNHNY, CDR2 SVGAGI (reference sequence). CDR3 length: 15 residues. CDR3 DNA sequence: TGTGCCAGCAGTTACCACCCCATTAACACCGGGGAGCTGTTTTTT. It yields the protein CASSYHPINTGELFF.

The chain carries TRBV27 and TRBJ2-1, with D tentatively TRBD2 (6 bases). The CDR3 spans 13 residues. V lost 9 bases, J lost 0 bases, and 9 bases lay in between. Germline assignment: CDR1 MNHEY and CDR2 SMNVEV (reference sequence). The CDR3 DNA follows: TGTGCCAGTAAGACTAGCTCCTACAATGAGCAGTTCTTC. It encodes CASKTSSYNEQFF.

The chain uses TRBV30 and TRBJ2-2, with D unclear. V lost 0 bases, J lost 0 bases, and 11 bases lay in between. The CDR3 has 16 amino acids. Germline values: CDR1 GTSNPN, CDR2 SVGIG (reference sequence). The CDR3 nucleotides are TGTGCCTGGAGTGTACCCAGCACTACGAACACCGGGGAGCTGTTTTTT. Its protein is CAWSVPSTTNTGELFF.

For the CDR3, the DNA is TGTGCCAGCGTCAGGAAGGACTATGGCTACACCTTC. The encoded protein is CASVRKDYGYTF. The rearrangement joins TRBV2 to TRBJ1-2; D is ambiguous. The ends were cut back, 8 bases at V and 3 bases at J, with 10 bases in the middle. This CDR3 is built from 12 residues. The germline CDR1 and CDR2 sequences are SNHLY and FYNNEI.

The genes are TRBV9 and TRBJ2-7, with D possibly TRBD1 on 6 matching bases. Trimming shortened V by 4 bases and J by 3 bases, and 14 bases separated the two germline ends. Germline lookup yields CDR1 SGDLS and CDR2 YYNGEE. The CDR3 is 14 amino acids. CDR3 nucleotide sequence: TGTGCCAGCAGCCCACGGGACACCAACTACGAGCAGTACTTC. Translating it yields CASSPRDTNYEQYF.

The J gene is TRBJ2-7, the V gene TRBV4-1; TRBD2 is a possible D gene (6 bases). V was pared by 3 bases and J by 1 base, with 19 bases between. There are 17 residues in the CDR3. Per the germline V gene, CDR1 is MGHRA and CDR2 is YSYEKL. CDR3 sequence reads: CASSQTYGSPESYEQYF. Written as DNA, the CDR3 is TGCGCCAGCAGCCAGACCTACGGGAGCCCCGAATCCTACGAGCAGTACTTC.

The CDR3 DNA reads TGTGCCAGCAGCCAGTTCCTAGCGGGAGAGGGGCAAGAGACCCAGTACTTC. This encodes CASSQFLAGEGQETQYF. The chain has TRBV4-2 and TRBJ2-5, with TRBD2 matching over 10 bases. In germline, CDR1 is LGHNA, CDR2 YNFKEQ. The V segment lost 3 bases and the J segment 2 bases; nucleotides outside the gene matches: 9. The CDR3 length is 17 residues.

The chain has TRBV7-8 and TRBJ2-3, with 11 bases identical to TRBD2. From germline, CDR1 is SGHVS and CDR2 FQNEAQ. The CDR3 sequence is 18 residues long. Trimming at V came to 3 bases and at J to 1 base, leaving 9 bases not matched to a gene. The CDR3 loop is CASSLVPLAGEGTDTQYF. In DNA, the CDR3 is TGTGCCAGCAGCTTGGTCCCACTAGCGGGAGAAGGCACAGATACGCAGTATTTT.

This clone was seen just once. The DNA for the CDR3 is TGCGCCAGCAGCTTAGAGACAGGCCGATACGAGCAGTACTTC. Residues: CASSLETGRYEQYF. This chain links TRBV5-1 with TRBJ2-7; the D gene is possibly TRBD1 (6 bases). The CDR3 totals 14 residues. Germline assignment: CDR1 SGHRS and CDR2 YFSETQ. The V end lost 2 bases, the J end lost 4 bases, and 13 bases lay between the germline ends.

The table lists this clone with a count of one. The chain is built from TRBV7-9 and TRBJ1-2; no reliable D call. Trimming removed 3 bases at V and 9 bases at J, with 11 bases between. Germline V gene sequence: CDR1 SEHNR, CDR2 FQNEAQ (reference sequence). The CDR3 totals 12 residues. CDR3: CASSFLLGSYTF. In DNA, the CDR3 is TGTGCCAGCAGCTTTCTTTTGGGGAGCTACACCTTC.

The chain employs TRBV7-9 and TRBJ2-5; D is unclear. In germline, CDR1 is SEHNR, CDR2 FQNEAQ (reference sequence). V lost 3 bases and J 2 bases, leaving 4 bases between the germline ends. This CDR3 has 12 residues. The DNA of the CDR3 is TGTGCCAGCAGCTTCGGACAAGAGACCCAGTACTTC. Its protein product is CASSFGQETQYF.

The chain uses TRBV29-1 and TRBJ2-7, with 7 bases lining up with TRBD1. The CDR3 is made up of 14 amino acids. The trim removed 1 base at V and 3 bases at J, leaving 6 bases unmatched. Germline lookup yields CDR1 SQVTM and CDR2 ANQGSEA. The chain's CDR3 is CSVEAPGQNYEQYF. The CDR3, as DNA: TGCAGCGTTGAAGCACCGGGACAGAACTACGAGCAGTACTTC.

The V and J genes are TRBV12-5 and TRBJ2-5, with D tentatively TRBD2 (5 bases). The length of the CDR3 is 16 residues. From germline, CDR1 is LGHNT and CDR2 FRNRAP. Trimming removed 3 bases at V and 4 bases at J, with 18 bases between. CDR3 DNA: TGTGCTAGTGGTTTAGGGCTAGCTCCTACCCGAGAGACCCAGTACTTC. Protein sequence: CASGLGLAPTRETQYF.

This chain connects TRBV21-1 to TRBJ2-1; the table's D call of TRBD2 was not tested on the DNA. TRBV21-1 is described as a pseudogene. The length of the CDR3 is 16 residues. The CDR3 DNA reads as TGTGCCAGCAGCACAAAACGGACTAGCGGAGGCCCTGAGCAGTTCTTC. Protein sequence: CASSTKRTSGGPEQFF.

Concerning this clone: Additional DNA sequences in this sample encode the identical CDR3. V usage is TRBV29-1 and J usage is TRBJ2-2; D remains unclear. The CDR3 extends over 12 amino acids. V lost 6 bases and J 8 bases, leaving 13 bases between the germline ends. Germline-derived CDR1 and CDR2 are SQVTM and ANQGSEA. The CDR3 reads CSVGEETGELFF. As DNA, the CDR3 is TGCAGCGTAGGCGAGGAGACGGGGGAGCTGTTTTTT.

The chain employs TRBV19 and TRBJ2-2, with 9 positions matching TRBD1. J lost 6 bases, V lost 8 bases, and 7 bases had no gene match. The germline gives CDR1 LNHDA, CDR2 SQIVND (reference sequence). The CDR3 runs to 14 residues. The CDR3 DNA reads as TGTGCCAGTGCCGGGACAGGGTTCCCCGGGGAGCTGTTTTTT. Its translation is CASAGTGFPGELFF.

The chain employs TRBV27 and TRBJ1-2, with 8 bases that match TRBD1. Germline CDR1 MNHEY, CDR2 SMNVEV (reference sequence). The CDR3 is 16 amino acids. V lost 4 bases, J lost 3 bases, and 10 bases stayed unmatched. As DNA, the CDR3 is TGTGCCAGCAGTTCCGACTACAGGGGGTCGGACTATGGCTACACCTTC. It translates to CASSSDYRGSDYGYTF.

CDR3 amino acids: CASGPDRGRETQYF. CDR3 nucleotide sequence: TGTGCTAGTGGCCCGGACAGGGGACGCGAGACCCAGTACTTC. The J gene is TRBJ2-5, the V gene TRBV12-5; 9 bases are shared with TRBD1. The CDR3 runs 14 residues. Germline V gene lookup returns CDR1 LGHNT and CDR2 FRNRAP. Unmatched junction bases numbered 7, after V lost 6 bases and J lost 5 bases.

The chain joins TRBV30 to TRBJ2-3; 9 nucleotides match TRBD2. The J segment lost 3 bases and the V segment lost 1 base, leaving 2 bases of the junction unmatched. The length of the CDR3 is 14 residues. Germline assignment: CDR1 GTSNPN and CDR2 SVGIG (reference sequence). The chain's CDR3 is CAWSGLADTDTQYF. CDR3 nucleotides: TGTGCCTGGAGTGGACTAGCGGATACAGATACGCAGTATTTT.

This chain uses TRBV29-1 with TRBJ2-7; D gene uncertain. V lost 6 bases and J 0 bases, leaving 6 bases between the germline ends. Germline V lookup: CDR1 SQVTM, CDR2 ANQGSEA. The length of the CDR3 is 11 residues. As DNA, the CDR3 is TGCAGCGTGTCGATCTCCTACGAGCAGTACTTC. This gives the protein CSVSISYEQYF.

The gene calls are TRBV5-5 and TRBJ2-3, with TRBD1 identical over 11 bases. Germline loops: CDR1 SGHKS, CDR2 YYEKEE (reference sequence). This CDR3 contains 15 residues. Losses at the gene ends were 4 bases for V and 5 bases for J; bases not matched to a gene: 6. The CDR3 DNA follows: TGTGCCAGCAGCGGAGGGACAGGGGGAGGAGATACGCAGTATTTT. Protein sequence: CASSGGTGGGDTQYF.

As regards this clone: One end of the junction is discordant with germline, which a read error may explain. The chain couples TRBV28 to TRBJ2-7; a weak D match, TRBD1 (5 bases). Per the germline V gene, CDR1 is MDHEN and CDR2 is SYDVKM. The length of the CDR3 is 12 residues. The CDR3 DNA follows: TGTGCCAGCACCCAGGGCAGACCCGAGCCGTACTTC. Translation: CASTQGRPEPYF.

This chain connects TRBV29-1 to TRBJ2-1; D is perhaps TRBD2 (6 bases). The CDR3 extends over 14 amino acids. The V gene's germline CDR1 is SQVTM and CDR2 ANQGSEA. V was trimmed by 4 bases and J by 4 bases, leaving 14 bases between them. CDR3 in amino acids: CSVVGGAGYNEQFF. CDR3 sequence (DNA): TGCAGCGTTGTAGGAGGGGCTGGATACAATGAGCAGTTCTTC.

The chain carries TRBV29-1 and TRBJ1-1; D gene uncertain. V lost 0 bases to trimming and J lost 2 bases, with 10 bases between them. Per germline, CDR1 SQVTM and CDR2 ANQGSEA. The CDR3 is 14 amino acids. The CDR3 is CSVEDWSVNTEAFF. Here the CDR3 DNA reads TGCAGCGTTGAAGATTGGTCCGTTAACACTGAAGCTTTCTTT.